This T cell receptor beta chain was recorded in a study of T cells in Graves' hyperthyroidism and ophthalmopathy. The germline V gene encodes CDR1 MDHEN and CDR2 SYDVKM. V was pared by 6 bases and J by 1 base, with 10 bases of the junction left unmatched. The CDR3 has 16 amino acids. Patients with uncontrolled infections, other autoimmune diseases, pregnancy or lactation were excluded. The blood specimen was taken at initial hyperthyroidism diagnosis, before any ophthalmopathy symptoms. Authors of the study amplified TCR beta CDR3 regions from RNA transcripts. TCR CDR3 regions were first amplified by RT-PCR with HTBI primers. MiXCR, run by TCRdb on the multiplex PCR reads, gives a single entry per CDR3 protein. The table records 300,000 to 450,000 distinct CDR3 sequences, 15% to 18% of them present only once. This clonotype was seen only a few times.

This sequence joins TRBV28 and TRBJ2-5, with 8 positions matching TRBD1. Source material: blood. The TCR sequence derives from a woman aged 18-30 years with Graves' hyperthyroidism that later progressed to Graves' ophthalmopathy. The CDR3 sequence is CASRPLTGALQETQYF. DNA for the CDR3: TGTGCCAGCAGACCCTTGACAGGGGCGCTCCAAGAGACCCAGTACTTC.